The clone carrying this T cell receptor (beta chain) was counted only a few times. Isolated RNA was reverse transcribed in full, so expressed TCRB transcripts were sequenced. The table came from immunoSEQ multiplex PCR; TCRdb's copy has only in-frame clones and leaves some out. The sample lists roughly 330,000 clones, approximately 11% occurring once. The sample is drawn from a study of beta chain features in type 1 diabetes. Germline CDR1 reads MNHEY; CDR2 reads SVGAGI. With 6 bases removed from V and 9 bases from J, the gap between germline ends came to 11 bases. The CDR3 covers 11 residues. This clonotype originated in a woman in her twenties or thirties in good health. The chain carries TRBV6-5 and TRBJ2-5; D possibly corresponds to TRBD2 (6 bases). The sample was naive CD4+ T cells from blood. The CDR3: CASSHGEAQYF. The CDR3 DNA reads TGTGCCAGCAGCCATGGGGAGGCCCAGTACTTC.